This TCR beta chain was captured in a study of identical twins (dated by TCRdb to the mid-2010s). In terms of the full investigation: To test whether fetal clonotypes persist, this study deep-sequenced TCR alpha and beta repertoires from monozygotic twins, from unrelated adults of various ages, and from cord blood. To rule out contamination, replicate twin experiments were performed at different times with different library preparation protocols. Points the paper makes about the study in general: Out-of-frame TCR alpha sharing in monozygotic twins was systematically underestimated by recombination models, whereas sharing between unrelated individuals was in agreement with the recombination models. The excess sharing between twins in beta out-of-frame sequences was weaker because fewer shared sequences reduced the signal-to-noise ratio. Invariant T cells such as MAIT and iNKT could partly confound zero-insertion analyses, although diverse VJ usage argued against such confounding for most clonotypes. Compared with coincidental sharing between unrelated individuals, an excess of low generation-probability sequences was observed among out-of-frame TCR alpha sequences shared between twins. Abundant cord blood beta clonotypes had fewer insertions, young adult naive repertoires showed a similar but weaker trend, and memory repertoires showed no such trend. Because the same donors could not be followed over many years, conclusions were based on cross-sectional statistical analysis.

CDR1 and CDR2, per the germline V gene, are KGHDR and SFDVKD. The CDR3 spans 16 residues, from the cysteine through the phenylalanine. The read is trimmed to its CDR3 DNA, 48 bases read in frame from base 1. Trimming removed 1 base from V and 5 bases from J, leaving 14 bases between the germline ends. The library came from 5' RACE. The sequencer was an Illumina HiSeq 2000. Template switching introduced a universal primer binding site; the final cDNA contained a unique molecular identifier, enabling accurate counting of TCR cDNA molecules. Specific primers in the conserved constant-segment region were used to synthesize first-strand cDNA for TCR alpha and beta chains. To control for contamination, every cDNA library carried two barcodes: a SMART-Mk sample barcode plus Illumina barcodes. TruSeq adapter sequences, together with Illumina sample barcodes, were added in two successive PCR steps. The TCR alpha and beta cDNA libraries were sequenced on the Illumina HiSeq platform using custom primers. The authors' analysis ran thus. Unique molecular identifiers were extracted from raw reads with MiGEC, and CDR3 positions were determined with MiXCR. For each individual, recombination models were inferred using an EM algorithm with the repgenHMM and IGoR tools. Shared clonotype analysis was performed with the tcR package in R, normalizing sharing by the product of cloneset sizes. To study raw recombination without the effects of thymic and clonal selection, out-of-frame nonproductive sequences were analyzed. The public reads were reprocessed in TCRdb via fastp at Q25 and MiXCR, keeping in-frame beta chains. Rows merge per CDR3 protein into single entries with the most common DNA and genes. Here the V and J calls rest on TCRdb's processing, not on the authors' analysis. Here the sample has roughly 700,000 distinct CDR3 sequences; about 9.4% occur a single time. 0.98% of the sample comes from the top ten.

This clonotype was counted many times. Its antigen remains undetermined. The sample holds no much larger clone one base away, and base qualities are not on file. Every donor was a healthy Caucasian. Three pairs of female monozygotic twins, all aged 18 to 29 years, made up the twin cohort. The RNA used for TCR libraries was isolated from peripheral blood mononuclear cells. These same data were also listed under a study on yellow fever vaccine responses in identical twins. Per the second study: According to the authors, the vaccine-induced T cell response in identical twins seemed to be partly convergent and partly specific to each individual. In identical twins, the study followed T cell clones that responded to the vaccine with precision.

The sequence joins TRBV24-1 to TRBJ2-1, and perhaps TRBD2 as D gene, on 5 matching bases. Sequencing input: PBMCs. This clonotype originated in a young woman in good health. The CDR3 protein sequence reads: CATSDFERSLNNEQFF. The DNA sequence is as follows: TGTGCCACCAGTGATTTCGAGCGGAGTCTCAACAATGAGCAGTTCTTC.